Listed here is a single T cell receptor (beta chain). The table lists this clonotype with a few counts. The antigen it recognizes is unknown. Per-base quality was not reported, and no clone a single base away is much larger than it. This entry comes from a study of molecular identifiers for immune sequencing clone quantification (dated 2018 in TCRdb). For context, the study as a whole: For a replicate experiment, RNA from approximately 20,000 or 100,000 naive CD8 T cells was divided into five aliquots, of which four were sequenced. This methods study benchmarked molecular-identifier clustering-based TCR repertoire sequencing (MIDCIRS) and TCR RNA copy counting, using CD8 T cells to do so. The paper as a whole reports these results and caveats: In CMV-specific effector cells, clones with more than 20 RNA copies contained over 97% of molecules, whereas in naive cells such clones contained under 1% of molecules. Modeling estimated around 3.2 recovered TCR RNA copies per cell, compared with about 10 by digital PCR, which implies roughly 29% capture efficiency. Identical TCR molecules sharing a barcode could cause highly expanded clone sizes to be underestimated. Spiked-in Jurkat TCR RNA (approximately 9 copies' worth), which is not part of the donor repertoire, was contained in the naive libraries. Spiked-in Jurkat TCR RNA equal to a single cell's worth was reported to be detectable even within one million naive CD8 T cells. When barcode sub-clustering was omitted, TCR diversity was inflated by chimeric consensus sequences, with chimeras reaching as high as 47%.

Libraries of naive CD8 T cells were built from about 20,000 to 1,000,000 sorted cells, with 10%, 30% or 50% of the purified RNA used. Naive CD8 T cells, defined as CD8+CD4-CCR7+CD45RA+, were FACS-sorted into RLT Plus buffer on a BD FACSAria II. Roughly ten TCR copies' worth of Jurkat RNA were spiked into about 20,000-1,100,000 naive CD8 T cell samples to test detection sensitivity. CD8 T cells were enriched using RosetteSep CD8+ T Cell Enrichment Cocktail and Ficoll-Paque, and the enriched cells then underwent ACK red cell lysis. Taken from the germline V gene, the CDR1 and CDR2 loops are MNHEY and SVGEGT. Measured from the cysteine to the phenylalanine, the CDR3 is 14 residues long. This entry keeps only the CDR3 DNA: 42 bases, framed from base 1. Unmatched junction bases come to 8, with V trimmed by 7 bases and J by 4 bases. Libraries came from PCR. Sequencer: Illumina HiSeq 4000. Preparation of bulk TCR libraries followed a previously described approach, with the TCR primers listed in Table S5. Purification of total RNA was performed with the Qiagen AllPrep DNA/RNA kit. Before analysis, reads from multiple sequencing runs of one library were combined. In the original analysis: Reads were retained only if their TCR constant sequence matched exactly, and those retained reads were trimmed to 150 nt and grouped according to their 12-nt molecular barcodes. Reads in each barcode group were sub-clustered using a 15% Levenshtein threshold, and a quality-weighted consensus sequence was built for each RNA molecule. Non-functional sequences were excluded, and lower-count sequences lying one edit away from another sequence were also excluded. Barcode sub-clusters with fewer than 20% of the maximum read count were removed, based on fitting two negative binomial distributions. TCRdb reanalyzed the raw reads on its own, using fastp at Q25 for trimming and MiXCR for clone calling, and kept in-frame beta chains. Entries that share a CDR3 protein sequence are merged under the most common genes and DNA. Clone size and V and J calls follow TCRdb, not the original study. This sample holds 460,000 or so distinct CDR3 sequences; about 20% were observed only once. Jointly, the top ten make up 0.7% to 0.95% of the sample.

The sequencing input was naive CD8+ T cells from blood, with Jurkat cell RNA spiked in. The cell subset or site label corresponds to: FACS-sorted CD8+CD4-CCR7+CD45RA+ naive T cells. The V and J genes are TRBV6-2 or TRBV6-3 and TRBJ2-3, and TRBD2 aligns with 7 junction nucleotides. This receptor was obtained from a human donor in good health. Some libraries in this study had Jurkat cell RNA spiked in. The bases read TGTGCCAGCATGGCGGGAGACGGGTCAGATACGCAGTATTTT. Protein translation: CASMAGDGSDTQYF.